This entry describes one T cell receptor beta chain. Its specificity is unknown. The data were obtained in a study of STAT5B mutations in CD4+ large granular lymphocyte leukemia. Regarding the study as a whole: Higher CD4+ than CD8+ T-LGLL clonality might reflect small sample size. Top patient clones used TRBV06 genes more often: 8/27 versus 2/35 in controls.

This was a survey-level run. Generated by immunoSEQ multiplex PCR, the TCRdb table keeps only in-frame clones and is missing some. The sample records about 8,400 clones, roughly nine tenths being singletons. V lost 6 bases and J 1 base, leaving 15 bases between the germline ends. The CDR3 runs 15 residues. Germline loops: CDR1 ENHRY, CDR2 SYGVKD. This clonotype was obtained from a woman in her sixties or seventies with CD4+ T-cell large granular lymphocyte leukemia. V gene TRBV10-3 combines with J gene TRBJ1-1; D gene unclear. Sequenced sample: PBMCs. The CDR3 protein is CAIRNSLASNTEAFF. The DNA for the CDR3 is TGTGCCATCAGAAACAGCCTTGCCTCGAACACTGAAGCTTTCTTT.